This entry lists 30 T cell receptor beta chains sequenced from one sample in a study of shared clonotypes between healthy human individuals. Sequencing was performed with immunoSEQ multiplex PCR; in TCRdb, only in-frame clones are kept and a portion is missing. The sample has about 340,000 clones; over 70% are singletons. Sequencing was performed on memory CD4+ T cells sorted from blood. Subset: CD45RA-negative fraction. Source of these receptors: a man aged 25 to 40 in good health.

This clone was counted only a few times. V gene TRBV27 combines with J gene TRBJ1-5, with TRBD1 as a possible D gene (5 bases). CDR3 size: 12 residues. The germline V gene has CDR1 MNHEY and CDR2 SMNVEV (reference sequence). CDR3 protein: CAGGVGNQPQHF. The DNA for the CDR3 is TGTGCAGGAGGGGTCGGGAATCAGCCCCAGCATTTT.

The rearrangement joins TRBV5-6 to TRBJ2-3; the match to TRBD1 covers 7 bases. CDR3 length: 15 amino acids. In germline, CDR1 is SGHDT, CDR2 YYEEEE. After removal of 2 bases from V and 9 bases from J, the junction contained 12 bases not matched to a gene. CDR3 sequence reads: CASSFRDSSILTQYF. The CDR3 DNA follows: TGTGCCAGCAGCTTCCGGGACAGTTCAATTTTAACGCAGTATTTT.

The CDR3 sequence is CASSKVGLPNTGELFF. In DNA form, the CDR3 reads TGTGCCAGCAGTAAAGTAGGATTACCGAACACCGGGGAGCTGTTTTTT. This chain joins TRBV6-1 and TRBJ2-2; D ambiguous. V lost 5 bases, J lost 0 bases, and 13 bases lay in between. This CDR3 region has 16 residues. Germline lookup yields CDR1 MNHNS and CDR2 SASEGT.

The genes are TRBV28 and TRBJ2-7; 11 bases agree with TRBD1. V shed 6 bases, J shed 6 bases, and the junction held 7 bases outside the gene matches. The CDR3 consists of 14 residues. Germline CDR1 is MDHEN and CDR2 is SYDVKM. The CDR3 nucleotides read TGTGCCAGCAGGACTATCGGGACAGGGGGCGAGCAGTACTTC. This encodes CASRTIGTGGEQYF.

V gene TRBV28 combines with J gene TRBJ1-2, with 8 bases identical to TRBD1. The CDR3 consists of 12 residues. Trimming removed 5 bases from V and 5 bases from J; junction bases left unmatched: 1. Germline CDR1 reads MDHEN; CDR2 reads SYDVKM. The CDR3 protein is CASSGQGYGYTF. The CDR3 nucleotides are TGTGCCAGCAGTGGACAGGGTTATGGCTACACCTTC.

The chain employs TRBV6-1 and TRBJ2-7, with 10 bases aligning to TRBD1. CDR3 length: 15 residues. Germline V gene data show CDR1 as MNHNS and CDR2 as SASEGT. Losses at the gene ends were 8 bases for V and 6 bases for J; bases not matched to a gene: 13. CDR3 in amino acids: CASGEPGQGSREQYF. The CDR3 nucleotides read TGTGCCAGCGGGGAACCGGGACAGGGGAGTCGCGAGCAGTACTTC.

This clone was recorded a few times. This rearrangement joins TRBV10-1 to TRBJ2-1; 14 bases match TRBD2. The CDR3 covers 19 residues. Germline values: CDR1 WNHNN, CDR2 SYGVQD (reference sequence). J was trimmed by 4 bases and V by 4 bases; bases with no gene match: 12. The CDR3: CASSGILGTSGSPYNEQFF. As DNA, the CDR3 is TGCGCCAGCAGTGGGATACTTGGGACTAGCGGGAGCCCATACAATGAGCAGTTCTTC.

CDR3 sequence: CASSLVGGKADTQYF. CDR3 in DNA: TGTGCCAGCAGCTTAGTTGGCGGGAAGGCAGATACGCAGTATTTT. The chain carries TRBV7-9 and TRBJ2-3; possibly TRBD2 for D (6 bases). Trimming shortened V by 1 base and J by 4 bases, and 12 bases separated the two germline ends. The CDR3 consists of 15 residues. Germline V CDR1 and CDR2: SEHNR, FQNEAQ (reference sequence).

The chain joins TRBV7-8 to TRBJ1-2, with TRBD1 as a possible D gene (5 bases). Germline V gives CDR1 SGHVS, CDR2 FQNEAQ. V gave up 3 bases and J gave up 4 bases, with 12 bases separating them. The CDR3 is 14 residues long. The CDR3 DNA is TGTGCCAGCAGCTTTCAGGGAGCGATCTATGGCTACACCTTC. Translation: CASSFQGAIYGYTF.

This clone was counted a few times. This sequence joins TRBV2 and TRBJ2-3; perhaps TRBD2 as D (6 bases). In germline, CDR1 is SNHLY, CDR2 FYNNEI. V was pared by 6 bases and J by 2 bases, with 15 bases between. This CDR3 is 15 amino acids long. The CDR3 loop is CASSPGTGYTDTQYF. CDR3 in DNA: TGTGCCAGCAGCCCCGGGACTGGATACACAGATACGCAGTATTTT.

The rearrangement uses TRBV9 and TRBJ1-2; 9 nucleotides agree with TRBD1. The ends lost 3 bases at V and 14 bases at J; junction bases unmatched: 11. The CDR3 sequence is 13 residues long. Per germline, CDR1 SGDLS and CDR2 YYNGEE. DNA of the CDR3: TGTGCCAGCAGCGCAACCCCGGGACAGGGTAATACCTTC. It codes for CASSATPGQGNTF.

The chain is built from TRBV6-1 and TRBJ1-1; tentatively, D is TRBD1 (5 bases). Germline V lookup: CDR1 MNHNS, CDR2 SASEGT. The V and J ends lost 3 bases and 0 bases respectively, with 14 bases between them. The CDR3 length is 16 residues. CDR3 DNA: TGTGCCAGCAGTGATTGGCTAAGGGGCCTGAACACTGAAGCTTTCTTT. Protein sequence: CASSDWLRGLNTEAFF.

The chain carries TRBV2 and TRBJ2-7; 7 bases line up with TRBD1. With V trimmed by 4 bases and J by 2 bases, 8 bases remained unmatched. In germline, CDR1 is SNHLY, CDR2 FYNNEI. CDR3 size: 15 residues. CDR3 residues: CASSASRDRTYEQYF. The CDR3 nucleotides are TGTGCCAGCAGTGCAAGTCGGGACAGAACCTACGAGCAGTACTTC.

The rearrangement joins TRBV19 to TRBJ2-2, with 11 bases aligning to TRBD2. CDR1 and CDR2 (germline): LNHDA, SQIVND (reference sequence). CDR3 length equals 16 residues. Trimming at V came to 5 bases and at J to 5 bases, leaving 7 bases not matched to a gene. The CDR3 DNA is TGTGCCAGTAGTGAAGGGACTAGCGGTAGGACCGGGGAGCTGTTTTTT. Its protein product is CASSEGTSGRTGELFF.

The gene calls are TRBV7-6 and TRBJ2-2; 13 bases are shared with TRBD2. The V gene's germline CDR1 is SGHVS and CDR2 FNYEAQ. The V segment lost 4 bases and the J segment 6 bases; nucleotides outside the gene matches: 17. The CDR3 contains 20 residues. CDR3 in amino acids: CASSSRTSGSSFGSAGELFF. For the CDR3, the DNA is TGTGCCAGCAGCTCGAGGACTAGCGGGAGCAGTTTCGGTTCCGCCGGGGAGCTGTTTTTT.

This sequence joins TRBV4-1 and TRBJ2-7; 8 bases are shared with TRBD2. The CDR3 contains 15 residues. Trimming cost V 8 bases and J 4 bases; bases outside gene matches: 13. Germline CDR1 and CDR2: MGHRA and YSYEKL. The CDR3 protein is CASHSSGSRLYEQYF. The CDR3 DNA reads as TGCGCCAGCCATTCAAGCGGGAGTAGGTTGTACGAGCAGTACTTC.

This chain uses TRBV7-6 with TRBJ2-2; maybe TRBD1 (6 bases). Germline CDR1 SGHVS, CDR2 FNYEAQ. V lost 0 bases to trimming and J lost 6 bases, with 8 bases between them. This CDR3 comprises 14 residues. The CDR3 loop is CASSLATGPGELFF. The CDR3 DNA reads as TGTGCCAGCAGCTTAGCCACAGGGCCCGGGGAGCTGTTTTTT. The complete variable domain, with remaining parts taken from reference TRBV7-6 and TRBJ2-2, reads GAGVSQSPRYKVTKRGQDVALRCDPISGHVSLYWYRQALGQGPEFLTYFNYEAQQDKSGLPNDRFSAERPEGSISTLTIQRTEQRDSAMYRCASSLATGPGELFFGEGSRLTVL.

This clone was counted a few times. The CDR3 coding sequence is TGTGCTAGTGGTTCCGGGACTAGCGGGAGGGATACGCAGTATTTT. This encodes CASGSGTSGRDTQYF. The chain links TRBV12-5 to TRBJ2-3; 15 bases map to TRBD2. V gave up 4 bases and J gave up 6 bases; unmatched junction bases: 2. The CDR3 is made up of 15 amino acids. The germline V gene encodes CDR1 LGHNT and CDR2 FRNRAP.

The chain carries TRBV7-3 and TRBJ2-6; TRBD2 agrees at 10 bases. V was clipped by 5 bases and J by 0 bases; unmatched bases: 10. The CDR3 spans 19 residues. Per germline, CDR1 SGHTA and CDR2 FQGTGA. CDR3 protein: CASSKKSGLADSGANVLTF. The CDR3 DNA is TGTGCCAGCAGCAAAAAATCCGGACTAGCGGACTCTGGGGCCAACGTCCTGACTTTC.

This clone was recorded many times. The gene calls are TRBV7-8 and TRBJ1-5; D ambiguous. The germline V and J ends were trimmed by 1 base and 4 bases, with 8 bases remaining between them. Germline loops: CDR1 SGHVS, CDR2 FQNEAQ. This CDR3 is built from 14 residues. CDR3 DNA: TGTGCCAGCAGCTTAGAAGCTAGTAATCAGCCCCAGCATTTT. It specifies CASSLEASNQPQHF.

J is TRBJ2-1 and V is TRBV2, with TRBD2 identical over 16 bases. V dropped 5 bases and J dropped 2; count of bases not matched to a gene: 6. Germline V gives CDR1 SNHLY, CDR2 FYNNEI. This CDR3 contains 18 residues. The CDR3 coding sequence is TGTGCCAGCAGTTCAGGGACTAGCGGGAGGGCAACCTACAATGAGCAGTTCTTC. It yields the protein CASSSGTSGRATYNEQFF.

In the case of this clone: Compared with germline, one end of the junction differs, possibly owing to a read error. The chain combines TRBV5-1 with TRBJ2-7; TRBD1 aligns across 8 bases. The CDR3 is 13 amino acids. CDR1 is SGHRS and CDR2 is YFSETQ in the germline V gene. CDR3 sequence (DNA): TGCGCCAGCAGCCCCTTCGGGACAGGCCCTTTGGACTTC. Translating it yields CASSPFGTGPLDF.

The chain is built from TRBV28 and TRBJ1-4; unclear D gene. CDR1 MDHEN and CDR2 SYDVKM come from the germline V gene. The V end lost 6 bases, the J end lost 7 bases, and 9 bases lay between the germline ends. This CDR3 has 12 amino acids. As DNA, the CDR3 is TGTGCCAGCAGCCCCCTATCTGAAAAACTGTTTTTT. It codes for CASSPLSEKLFF.

CDR3 nucleotide sequence: TGTGCCAGCAGTGAAAGTAGAACTTACTCCTACAATGAGCAGTTCTTC. Translated, it gives CASSESRTYSYNEQFF. The genes are TRBV2 and TRBJ2-1, with D unresolved. Deletions cut 2 bases from V and 0 bases from J, with 11 bases between. Germline values: CDR1 SNHLY, CDR2 FYNNEI. The length of the CDR3 is 16 residues. Full variable domain (rest looked up from reference TRBV2 and TRBJ2-1): EPEVTQTPSHQVTQMGQEVILRCVPISNHLYFYWYRQILGQKVEFLVSFYNNEISEKSEIFDDQFSVERPDGSNFTLKIRSTKLEDSAMYFCASSESRTYSYNEQFFGPGTRLTVL.

The chain has TRBV2 and TRBJ1-2; D is unresolved. The CDR3 has 11 amino acids. The V end lost 7 bases, the J end lost 8 bases, and 11 bases lay between the germline ends. CDR1 is SNHLY, CDR2 FYNNEI, per germline. Written as DNA, the CDR3 is TGTGCCAGCATGGGGTCGAGAGGCTACACCTTC. Translation: CASMGSRGYTF.

V gene TRBV5-1 combines with J gene TRBJ1-3, with D unresolved. CDR3 size: 18 residues. Deletions cut 0 bases from V and 0 bases from J, with 16 bases between. In germline, CDR1 is SGHRS, CDR2 YFSETQ. CDR3 residues: CASSLGTRISLSGNTIYF. The DNA of the CDR3 is TGCGCCAGCAGCTTGGGCACGAGAATAAGCCTCTCTGGAAACACCATATATTTT.

The gene calls are TRBV2 and TRBJ1-4; no firm D call. Germline V gene data show CDR1 as SNHLY and CDR2 as FYNNEI. This CDR3 is built from 11 residues. V was trimmed by 4 bases and J by 15 bases, leaving 12 bases between them. The CDR3 is CASSVGSELFF. In nucleotides, the CDR3 is TGTGCCAGCAGTGTAGGTAGTGAATTGTTTTTT.

This clone has a single count. The genes are TRBV25-1 and TRBJ2-1, with D unclear. Per germline, CDR1 MGHDK and CDR2 SYGVNS. V was shortened by 7 bases and J by 8 bases, with 9 bases between the two germline ends. The CDR3 totals 11 residues. This CDR3 reads CASTDRHEQFF. The CDR3 DNA sequence: TGTGCCAGCACGGACCGCCATGAGCAGTTCTTC.

The V gene is TRBV30, the J gene TRBJ2-3; D is ambiguous. V lost 4 bases and J lost 2, with 10 bases in between. Looked up from germline, CDR1 is GTSNPN and CDR2 is SVGIG (reference sequence). CDR3 length equals 13 residues. Here the CDR3 DNA reads TGTGCCTGGAATAGGTGGGACACAGATACGCAGTATTTT. This sequence encodes CAWNRWDTDTQYF.

V is TRBV7-2 and J is TRBJ1-5, with D possibly being TRBD1 (5 bases). This CDR3 region has 17 residues. CDR1 SGHTA and CDR2 FQGNSA come from the germline V gene. V was pared by 2 bases and J by 7 bases, with 21 bases between. CDR3 sequence: CASSLPTTDLTWQPQHF. The DNA of the CDR3 is TGTGCCAGCAGCTTACCGACGACAGATCTGACCTGGCAGCCCCAGCATTTT. Full variable domain (rest looked up from reference TRBV7-2 and TRBJ1-5): GAGVSQSPSNKVTEKGKDVELRCDPISGHTALYWYRQSLGQGLEFLIYFQGNSAPDKSGLPSDRFSAERTGGSVSTLTIQRTQQEDSAVYLCASSLPTTDLTWQPQHFGDGTRLSIL.